The 20 T cell receptor beta chains below were found in one sample sequenced in a study of T-cell memory formation after mild COVID-19. TCRdb analysed the 5' RACE reads with MiXCR anew, one entry per CDR3 protein. Here the sample spans 160,000 or so distinct CDR3 sequences, about 28% being singletons. Sample: PBMCs or a T cell subset sorted from them (not recorded which). The origin of the receptors is an adult woman who had mild COVID-19 (a few samples of this study predate the infection). Cell type and time point are not known.

CDR3 DNA: TGTGCCAGCAGTTTACAGGGGAGGGGGGCTGAAGCTTTCTTT. The encoded protein is CASSLQGRGAEAFF. The chain uses TRBV12-3 or TRBV12-4 and TRBJ1-1, with D perhaps TRBD1 (6 bases). V shed 2 bases and J shed 6 bases, with 13 bases lying between them. This CDR3 comprises 14 residues.

V gene TRBV29-1 combines with J gene TRBJ1-4; 8 nucleotides line up with TRBD1. V lost 8 bases to trimming and J lost 1 base; unmatched junction nucleotides: 9. The CDR3 length is 15 residues. CDR1 is SQVTM, CDR2 ANQGSEA, per germline. The CDR3 coding sequence is TGCAGCTTCCAGACAGGGGAGGGAACTAATGAAAAACTGTTTTTT. Its protein is CSFQTGEGTNEKLFF. Full variable domain (remainder filled in from reference TRBV29-1 and TRBJ1-4): SAVISQKPSRDICQRGTSLTIQCQVDSQVTMMFWYRQQPGQSLTLIATANQGSEATYESGFVIDKFPISRPNLTFSTLTVSNMSPEDSSIYLCSFQTGEGTNEKLFFGSGTQLSVL.

CDR3 DNA sequence: TGTGCCAGCAGCGTCCCTCGGGAGGGCCCCTTCAATGAGCAGTTCTTC. The encoded protein is CASSVPREGPFNEQFF. V and J are TRBV9 and TRBJ2-1; 8 nucleotides match TRBD2. Trimming took 2 bases from V and 6 from J; bases not matched to a gene: 10. This CDR3 has 16 residues. Germline loops: CDR1 SGDLS, CDR2 YYNGEE.

The V gene is TRBV29-1, the J gene TRBJ2-5, with 7 bases identical to TRBD1. Germline V gives CDR1 SQVTM, CDR2 ANQGSEA. The J segment lost 5 bases and the V segment lost 4 bases, leaving 7 bases of the junction unmatched. The CDR3 runs 13 residues. The chain's CDR3 is CSVVDRVIETQYF. DNA for the CDR3: TGCAGCGTTGTTGACAGGGTGATCGAGACCCAGTACTTC.

This clonotype was detected only a few times. The chain joins TRBV11-2 to TRBJ2-1; the match to TRBD2 covers 10 bases. CDR3 length: 18 residues. Losses at the gene ends were 5 bases for V and 3 bases for J; bases not matched to a gene: 13. Per germline, CDR1 SGHAT and CDR2 FQNNGV. CDR3 residues: CASSDGLRTSGVYNEQFF. Written as DNA, the CDR3 is TGTGCCAGCAGCGACGGCCTCCGGACTAGCGGAGTCTACAATGAGCAGTTCTTC. Full variable domain (rest looked up from reference TRBV11-2 and TRBJ2-1): EAGVAQSPRYKIIEKRQSVAFWCNPISGHATLYWYQQILGQGPKLLIQFQNNGVVDDSQLPKDRFSAERLKGVDSTLKIQPAKLEDSAVYLCASSDGLRTSGVYNEQFFGPGTRLTVL.

This clonotype came up a few times. The chain has TRBV9 and TRBJ2-3; 12 positions agree with TRBD2. The germline V gene has CDR1 SGDLS and CDR2 YYNGEE. With 0 bases clipped from V and 2 bases from J, the junction kept 7 bases outside the gene matches. The CDR3 contains 18 residues. The CDR3 DNA reads as TGTGCCAGCAGCGTAGGAGCTAGCGGGGGGGCCACCACAGATACGCAGTATTTT. This sequence encodes CASSVGASGGATTDTQYF. Drawing the rest from reference TRBV9 and TRBJ2-3, the complete variable domain is DSGVTQTPKHLITATGQRVTLRCSPRSGDLSVYWYQQSLDQGLQFLIQYYNGEERAKGNILERFSAQQFPDLHSELNLSSLELGDSALYFCASSVGASGGATTDTQYFGPGTRLTVL.

This chain links TRBV18 with TRBJ1-1; no reliable D call. Trimming shortened V by 2 bases and J by 0 bases, and 10 bases separated the two germline ends. Germline values: CDR1 KGHSH, CDR2 LQKENI. The CDR3 length is 15 residues. DNA of the CDR3: TGTGCCAGCTCACCAATTACGGGTTTGAACACTGAAGCTTTCTTT. This gives the protein CASSPITGLNTEAFF.

This clonotype has just one count. V and J are TRBV2 and TRBJ1-2, with a tentative D call TRBD1 (6 bases). Trimming pared 8 bases from V and 8 bases from J, leaving 12 bases between. The germline gives CDR1 SNHLY, CDR2 FYNNEI. The CDR3 is 11 amino acids. CDR3 sequence: CASGGQFGYTF. CDR3 nucleotides: TGTGCCAGCGGGGGCCAGTTCGGCTACACCTTC. Full variable domain (remainder filled in from reference TRBV2 and TRBJ1-2): EPEVTQTPSHQVTQMGQEVILRCVPISNHLYFYWYRQILGQKVEFLVSFYNNEISEKSEIFDDQFSVERPDGSNFTLKIRSTKLEDSAMYFCASGGQFGYTFGSGTRLTVV.

This chain joins TRBV7-9 and TRBJ1-5, with a tentative D call TRBD1 (6 bases). Germline CDR1 reads SEHNR; CDR2 reads FQNEAQ (reference sequence). CDR3 length: 16 amino acids. The germline V and J ends were trimmed by 5 bases and 6 bases, with 20 bases remaining between them. The CDR3 loop reads CASSAVRGGKGQPQHF. The CDR3 bases are TGTGCCAGCAGCGCCGTTAGGGGGGGGAAGGGTCAGCCCCAGCATTTT.

This chain connects TRBV5-1 to TRBJ1-1; D unresolved. With 5 bases removed from V and 2 bases from J, the gap between germline ends came to 13 bases. The CDR3 contains 14 residues. Germline V gives CDR1 SGHRS, CDR2 YFSETQ. CDR3 coding DNA: TGCGCCAGCAGTTTTACACCGGCCAACACTGAAGCTTTCTTT. Amino acid sequence: CASSFTPANTEAFF.

A few counts support this clonotype. This rearrangement joins TRBV3-1 to TRBJ2-7; 11 bases fit TRBD2. This CDR3 is 13 amino acids long. The germline gives CDR1 LGHDT, CDR2 YNNKEL (reference sequence). Trimming at V came to 0 bases and at J to 12 bases, leaving 4 bases not matched to a gene. The CDR3 here is CASSQDPTSGRYF. DNA for the CDR3: TGTGCCAGCAGCCAAGATCCCACTAGCGGGAGGTACTTC.

This clonotype has more than one count but fewer than ten. The gene calls are TRBV4-3 and TRBJ2-1, with 10 bases aligning to TRBD2. The CDR3 is 17 amino acids. Losses at the gene ends were 2 bases for V and 2 bases for J; bases not matched to a gene: 6. Germline V gene lookup returns CDR1 LGHNA and CDR2 YSLEER. The chain's CDR3 is CASSQRGLARTYNEQFF. The CDR3 nucleotides read TGCGCCAGCAGCCAACGGGGACTAGCGAGGACCTACAATGAGCAGTTCTTC.

This clonotype has a handful of counts. J is TRBJ1-6 and V is TRBV7-3, with D possibly TRBD1 on 5 matching bases. The germline V gene has CDR1 SGHTA and CDR2 FQGTGA. The germline V and J ends were trimmed by 5 bases and 9 bases, with 17 bases remaining between them. CDR3 length: 15 residues. The CDR3 DNA reads TGTGCCAGCAGCCCCAATATGGGGGTTGGTTCACCCCTCCACTTT. Translating it yields CASSPNMGVGSPLHF.

This clonotype turned up a few times. The chain recombines TRBV4-1 with TRBJ1-1, with D possibly matching TRBD1 (6 bases). This CDR3 is 16 amino acids long. The V gene lost 3 bases and the J gene lost 2 bases, with 16 bases spanning the gap. CDR1 is MGHRA and CDR2 is YSYEKL in the germline V gene. The CDR3 loop is CASSHRDIGDNTEAFF. The CDR3 DNA reads as TGCGCCAGCAGCCACCGGGACATAGGGGATAACACTGAAGCTTTCTTT.

The chain joins TRBV12-3 or TRBV12-4 to TRBJ1-1, with no clear D. Trimming pared 3 bases from V and 1 base from J, leaving 9 bases between. CDR3 length: 14 amino acids. This chain's CDR3 is CASSFRTGNTEAFF. CDR3 DNA: TGTGCCAGCAGTTTCCGGACGGGGAACACTGAAGCTTTCTTT.

This clonotype was detected only a few times. The V and J genes are TRBV2 and TRBJ2-1, with D possibly TRBD2 on 7 matching bases. The CDR3 consists of 15 residues. The germline V and J ends were trimmed by 3 bases and 12 bases, with 21 bases remaining between them. Germline CDR1 reads SNHLY; CDR2 reads FYNNEI. The CDR3 is CASSEEQDPRGGQFF. The CDR3 nucleotides read TGTGCCAGCAGTGAGGAACAGGATCCAAGGGGGGGGCAGTTCTTC.

The chain joins TRBV13 to TRBJ2-5; D gene ambiguous. The V and J ends lost 0 bases and 5 bases respectively, with 13 bases between them. The CDR3 is 15 residues long. Germline V gene sequence: CDR1 PRHDT, CDR2 FYEKMQ (reference sequence). The CDR3 loop reads CASSLGRSLGETQYF. In nucleotides, the CDR3 is TGTGCCAGCAGCTTAGGGCGTAGCCTCGGGGAGACCCAGTACTTC.

This clonotype was seen a handful of times. This rearrangement joins TRBV4-3 to TRBJ2-5, with 7 bases that match TRBD1. Germline values: CDR1 LGHNA, CDR2 YSLEER. V dropped 4 bases and J dropped 1; count of bases not matched to a gene: 6. The CDR3 is 15 amino acids. CDR3 DNA sequence: TGCGCCAGCAGCCTTCGGCAGGGGGTCCAAGAGACCCAGTACTTC. Translating gives CASSLRQGVQETQYF.

This clonotype was seen ten or more times. This chain uses TRBV20-1 with TRBJ2-7; TRBD2 aligns across 9 bases. In germline, CDR1 is DFQATT, CDR2 SNEGSKA (reference sequence). This CDR3 is built from 15 residues. V was clipped by 6 bases and J by 4 bases; unmatched bases: 13. This CDR3 is CSAQKGRAGGYEQYF. In DNA form, the CDR3 reads TGCAGTGCCCAAAAGGGGAGAGCGGGAGGTTACGAGCAGTACTTC.

This clonotype was recorded a few times. Its ends do not fully match the called genes, so a read error is possible. The chain employs TRBV20-1 and TRBJ1-2; 9 positions agree with TRBD1. This CDR3 region has 14 residues. The germline V gene encodes CDR1 DFQATT and CDR2 SNEGSKA (reference sequence). The CDR3 region is CSLHRTGAGYGYTF. Here the CDR3 DNA reads TGTAGCCTCCACCGGACAGGGGCCGGCTATGGCTACACCTTC.